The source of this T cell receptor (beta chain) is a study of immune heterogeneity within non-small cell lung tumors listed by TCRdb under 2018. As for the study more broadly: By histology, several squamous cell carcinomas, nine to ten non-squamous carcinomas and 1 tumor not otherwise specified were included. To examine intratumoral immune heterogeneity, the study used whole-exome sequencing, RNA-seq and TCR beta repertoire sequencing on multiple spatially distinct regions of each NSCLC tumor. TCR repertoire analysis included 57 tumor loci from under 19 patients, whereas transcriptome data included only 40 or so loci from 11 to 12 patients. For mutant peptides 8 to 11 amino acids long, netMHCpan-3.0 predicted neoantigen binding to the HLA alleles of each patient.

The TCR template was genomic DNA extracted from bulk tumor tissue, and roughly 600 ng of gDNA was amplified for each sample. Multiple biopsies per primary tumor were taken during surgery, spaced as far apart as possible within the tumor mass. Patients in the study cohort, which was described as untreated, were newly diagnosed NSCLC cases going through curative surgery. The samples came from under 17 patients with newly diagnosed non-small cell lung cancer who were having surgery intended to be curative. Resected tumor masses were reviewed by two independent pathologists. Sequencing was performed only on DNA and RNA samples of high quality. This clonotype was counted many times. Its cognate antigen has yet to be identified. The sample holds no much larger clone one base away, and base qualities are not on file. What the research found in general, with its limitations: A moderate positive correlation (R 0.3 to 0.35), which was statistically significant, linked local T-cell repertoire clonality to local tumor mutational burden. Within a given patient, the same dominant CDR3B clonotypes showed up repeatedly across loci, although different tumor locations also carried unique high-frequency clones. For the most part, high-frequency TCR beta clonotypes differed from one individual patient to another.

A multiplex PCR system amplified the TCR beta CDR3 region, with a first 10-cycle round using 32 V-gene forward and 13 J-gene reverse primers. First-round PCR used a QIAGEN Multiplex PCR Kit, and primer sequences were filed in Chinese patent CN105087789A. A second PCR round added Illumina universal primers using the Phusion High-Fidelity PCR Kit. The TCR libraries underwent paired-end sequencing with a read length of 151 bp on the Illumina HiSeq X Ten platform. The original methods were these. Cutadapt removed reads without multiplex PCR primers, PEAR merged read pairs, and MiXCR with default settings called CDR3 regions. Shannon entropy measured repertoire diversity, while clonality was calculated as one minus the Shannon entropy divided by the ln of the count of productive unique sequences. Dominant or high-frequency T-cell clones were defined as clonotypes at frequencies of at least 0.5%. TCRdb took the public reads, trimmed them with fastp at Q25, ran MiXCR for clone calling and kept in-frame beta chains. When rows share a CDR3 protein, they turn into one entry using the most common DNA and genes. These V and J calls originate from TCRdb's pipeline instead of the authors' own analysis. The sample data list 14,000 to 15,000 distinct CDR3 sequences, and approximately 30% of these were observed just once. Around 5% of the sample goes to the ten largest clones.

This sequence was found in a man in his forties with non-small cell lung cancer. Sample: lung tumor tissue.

CDR3 reads: CASSPWGGDTEAFF. The nucleotide sequence reads as follows: TGTGCCAGCAGCCCCTGGGGAGGGGACACTGAAGCTTTCTTT. The chain links TRBV7-2 with TRBJ1-1, and possibly TRBD1, on 5 matching bases. The CDR3 has 14 amino acids, counting the end cysteine and phenylalanine. Only the CDR3 portion is preserved as DNA: 42 bases, with reading frame beginning at the first base. V and J are truncated by 5 bases and 3 bases respectively, leaving an intervening sequence of 13 bases. CDR1 and CDR2 (SGHTA, FQGNSA) derive from the germline V gene. Reference TRBV7-2 and TRBJ1-1 proteins supply the regions before and after the CDR3; the full variable domain is: GAGVSQSPSNKVTEKGKDVELRCDPISGHTALYWYRQSLGQGLEFLIYFQGNSAPDKSGLPSDRFSAERTGGSVSTLTIQRTQQEDSAVYLCASSPWGGDTEAFFGQGTRLTVV.